The 3 T cell receptor beta chains below come from one sample, sequenced in a study of T cell responses to AZD1222 COVID-19 vaccine. The data were produced by immunoSEQ multiplex PCR, yet TCRdb's version contains in-frame clones alone and is incomplete. The sample consists of about 120,000 clones, approximately 85% of them appearing once. The sample here was peripheral blood, taken on day 0 of MenACWY control vaccination. The source is an adult in good health.

The J gene is TRBJ2-7, the V gene TRBV11-2; no firm D call. The germline V gene has CDR1 SGHAT and CDR2 FQNNGV. V lost 0 bases to trimming and J lost 6 bases, with 6 bases between them. The CDR3 runs to 12 residues. The CDR3 coding sequence is TGTGCCAGCAGCTTAGAAGGTACCGAGCAGTACTTC. Translating it yields CASSLEGTEQYF.

This chain links TRBV9 with TRBJ2-1, with 7 positions matching TRBD2. V lost 3 bases to trimming and J lost 8 bases; unmatched junction nucleotides: 11. Germline CDR1 is SGDLS and CDR2 is YYNGEE. The CDR3 consists of 15 residues. The CDR3 DNA follows: TGTGCCAGCAGCGACCGGGGAGGGGTTTTGGATGAGCAGTTCTTC. It codes for CASSDRGGVLDEQFF.

V usage is TRBV2 and J usage is TRBJ1-6; D gene ambiguous. This CDR3 is 15 amino acids long. Trimming took 6 bases from V and 4 from J, leaving 13 bases between them. Germline V gene sequence: CDR1 SNHLY, CDR2 FYNNEI. The CDR3 here is CASRKTGAYNSPLHF. The CDR3 bases are TGTGCCAGCAGAAAAACGGGAGCTTATAATTCACCCCTCCACTTT.